The clone carrying this T cell receptor beta chain has ten or more counts. These data are taken from a study of blood T cells in healthy people across ages. The V and J ends lost 6 bases and 5 bases, in that order; junction bases with no gene match: 8. The CDR3 covers 14 residues. Germline V gene lookup returns CDR1 WSHSY and CDR2 SAAADI. A J-beta primer mix and a sample-barcoded 5' primer were used in a second PCR of about 7 to 12 cycles. Via MiXCR, TCRdb re-called the 5' RACE reads, giving one row per CDR3 protein. This table has roughly 1,700,000 distinct CDR3 sequences, 25% to 30% appearing once. V is TRBV10-2 and J is TRBJ2-7; 9 bases match TRBD2. The receptor comes from a woman aged 30 to 39 in good health. Sequenced: blood. In DNA, the CDR3 is TGCGCCAGCAGGGTAGCGGGAGTTACCCACGAGCAGTACTTC. It translates to CASRVAGVTHEQYF.